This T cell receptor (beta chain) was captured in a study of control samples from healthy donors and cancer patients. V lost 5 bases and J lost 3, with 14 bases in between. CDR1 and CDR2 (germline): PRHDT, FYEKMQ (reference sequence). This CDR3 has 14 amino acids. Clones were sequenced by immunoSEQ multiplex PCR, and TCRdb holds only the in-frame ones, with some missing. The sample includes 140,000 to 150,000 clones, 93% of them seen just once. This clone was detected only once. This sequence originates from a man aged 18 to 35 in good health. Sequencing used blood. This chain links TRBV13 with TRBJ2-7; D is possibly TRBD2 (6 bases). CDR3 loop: CASSPLGGYYEQYF. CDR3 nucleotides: TGTGCCAGCAGCCCCCTGGGAGGATACTACGAGCAGTACTTC.